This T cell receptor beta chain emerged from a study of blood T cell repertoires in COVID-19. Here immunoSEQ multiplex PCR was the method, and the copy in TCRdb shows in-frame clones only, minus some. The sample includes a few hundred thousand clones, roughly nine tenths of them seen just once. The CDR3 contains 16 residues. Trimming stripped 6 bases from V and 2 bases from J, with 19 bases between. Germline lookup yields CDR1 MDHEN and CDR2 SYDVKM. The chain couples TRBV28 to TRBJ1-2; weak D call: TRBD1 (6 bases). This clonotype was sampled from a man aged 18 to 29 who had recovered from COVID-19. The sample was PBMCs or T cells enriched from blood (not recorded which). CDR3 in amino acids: CASSPPGQRGNYGYTF. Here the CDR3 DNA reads TGTGCCAGCAGCCCACCGGGGCAGAGGGGGAACTATGGCTACACCTTC.